The entry below gives a single TCR beta chain sequence along with its context. The trim removed 3 bases at V and 3 bases at J, leaving 8 bases unmatched. Germline CDR1 reads SQVTM; CDR2 reads ANQGSEA. The CDR3 runs to 15 residues. This specimen belongs to a study of blood T cell repertoires in COVID-19. Turning to the study itself: The samples span acute and convalescent COVID-19 from the United States, Italy and Spain. T cells, B-cell-depleted T cells, or PBMCs supplied cDNA or gDNA.

Per the original data handling: Nucleated cell number was recorded as an estimate derived from reference gene primer amplification. Sequenced by immunoSEQ multiplex PCR; TCRdb stores in-frame clones only, minus some. The DNA gave D and trimming, while V, J and clone size come from that table. The sample consists of roughly 31,000 clones, approximately 92% of them appearing once. The clonotype was recovered from a man aged 55 to 70 with acute or convalescent COVID-19. Sample: peripheral blood. The chain carries TRBV29-1 and TRBJ1-1; 9 bases map to TRBD1. The CDR3 DNA reads as TGCAGCGTTGATCTACAGGGGGCTGTGTACACTGAAGCTTTCTTT. It yields the protein CSVDLQGAVYTEAFF. The full variable domain, with the rest looked up from reference TRBV29-1 and TRBJ1-1, is SAVISQKPSRDICQRGTSLTIQCQVDSQVTMMFWYRQQPGQSLTLIATANQGSEATYESGFVIDKFPISRPNLTFSTLTVSNMSPEDSSIYLCSVDLQGAVYTEAFFGQGTRLTVV.